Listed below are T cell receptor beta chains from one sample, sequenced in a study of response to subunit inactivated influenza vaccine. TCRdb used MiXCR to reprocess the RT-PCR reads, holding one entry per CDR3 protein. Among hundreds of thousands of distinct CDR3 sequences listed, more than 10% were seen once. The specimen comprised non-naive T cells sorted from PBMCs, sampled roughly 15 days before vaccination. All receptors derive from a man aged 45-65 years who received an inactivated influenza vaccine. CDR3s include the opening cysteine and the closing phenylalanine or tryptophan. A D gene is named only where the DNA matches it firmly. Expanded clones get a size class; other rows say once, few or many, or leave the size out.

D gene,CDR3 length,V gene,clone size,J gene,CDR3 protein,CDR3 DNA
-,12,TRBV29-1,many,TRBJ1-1,CSVRDGEREAFF,TGCAGCGTGAGGGACGGAGAAAGAGAAGCTTTCTTT
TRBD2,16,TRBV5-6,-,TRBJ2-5,CASSLLLAGTQETQYF,TGTGCCAGCAGCCTCCTCCTAGCGGGGACACAAGAGACCCAGTACTTC
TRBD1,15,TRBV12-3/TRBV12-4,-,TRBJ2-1,CASTPGPDRGNEQFF,TGTGCCAGCACCCCCGGGCCGGACAGGGGTAATGAGCAGTTCTTC
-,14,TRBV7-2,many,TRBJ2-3,CASSLFQPPSPQYF,TGTGCCAGCAGCCTATTTCAGCCACCTAGTCCGCAGTATTTT
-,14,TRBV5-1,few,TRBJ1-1,CASSLGMAGTEAFF,TGCGCCAGCAGCTTAGGGATGGCGGGCACTGAAGCTTTCTTT
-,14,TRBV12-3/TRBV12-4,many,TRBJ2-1,CASSLPSIYNEQFF,TGTGCCAGCAGTTTACCTAGCATCTATAATGAGCAGTTCTTC
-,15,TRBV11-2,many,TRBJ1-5,CASSVSPGQNQPQHF,TGTGCCAGCAGCGTTAGCCCGGGACAAAATCAGCCCCAGCATTTT
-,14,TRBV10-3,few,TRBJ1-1,CAISVGTGNTEAFF,TGTGCCATCAGTGTGGGAACAGGGAACACTGAAGCTTTCTTT
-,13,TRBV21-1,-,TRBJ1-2,CASSEQGVSGYTF,TGTGCCAGCAGCGAACAGGGGGTGTCTGGCTACACCTTC
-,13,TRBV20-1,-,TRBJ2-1,CSARDSGFNEQFF,TGCAGTGCTAGAGACTCAGGTTTCAATGAGCAGTTCTTC
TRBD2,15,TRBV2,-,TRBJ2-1,CASSEATSGGRGQFF,TGTGCCAGCAGTGAAGCAACTAGCGGGGGGAGGGGGCAGTTCTTC
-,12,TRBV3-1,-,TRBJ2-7,CASSLARGEQYF,TGTGCCAGCAGCCTTGCCAGGGGAGAGCAGTACTTC
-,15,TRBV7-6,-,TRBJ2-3,CASSLVVGRTDTQYF,TGTGCCAGCAGCTTAGTAGTGGGTCGCACAGATACGCAGTATTTT
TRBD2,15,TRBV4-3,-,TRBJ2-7,CASSQRTGGPSEQYF,TGCGCCAGCAGCCAAAGGACGGGAGGGCCGAGCGAGCAGTACTTC
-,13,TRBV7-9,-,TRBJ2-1,CASSFDLGNEQFF,TGTGCCAGCAGCTTCGACCTGGGGAATGAGCAGTTCTTC
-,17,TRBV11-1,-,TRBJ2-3,CASSRAPTVASTDTQYF,TGTGCCAGCAGCCGTGCGCCGACCGTAGCGAGCACAGATACGCAGTATTTT
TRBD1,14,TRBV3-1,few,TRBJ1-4,CASSQGGINEKLFF,TGTGCCAGCAGTCAGGGGGGAATTAATGAAAAACTGTTTTTT
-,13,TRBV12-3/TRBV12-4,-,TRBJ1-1,CASSSTGITEAFF,TGTGCCAGCAGTTCTACCGGAATCACTGAAGCTTTCTTT
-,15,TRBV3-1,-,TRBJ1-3,CASSQWGGSGNTIYF,TGTGCCAGCAGCCAATGGGGTGGATCTGGAAACACCATATATTTT
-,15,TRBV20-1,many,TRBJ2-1,CSARARPDRYNEQFF,TGCAGTGCAAGGGCCCGACCAGATCGTTACAATGAGCAGTTCTTC
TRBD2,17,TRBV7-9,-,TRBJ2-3,CASSLGGSGTSPDTQYF,TGTGCCAGCAGCTTAGGGGGCTCCGGGACTAGCCCAGATACGCAGTATTTT
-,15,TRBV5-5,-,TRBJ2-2,CASSLVGGDTGELFF,TGTGCCAGCAGCTTGGTGGGGGGCGACACCGGGGAGCTGTTTTTT
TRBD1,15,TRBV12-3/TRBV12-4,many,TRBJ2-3,CASKPGQGYTDTQYF,TGTGCCAGCAAACCGGGACAGGGGTACACAGATACGCAGTATTTT
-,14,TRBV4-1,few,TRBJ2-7,CASSQDPGNYEQYF,TGCGCCAGCAGCCAAGATCCAGGGAACTACGAGCAGTACTTC
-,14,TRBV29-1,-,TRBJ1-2,CSALLPSSGYGYTF,TGCAGCGCCCTTTTGCCAAGTAGCGGCTATGGCTACACCTTC
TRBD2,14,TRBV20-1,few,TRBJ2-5,CSAIKTSFQETQYF,TGCAGTGCTATAAAGACTAGCTTTCAAGAGACCCAGTACTTC
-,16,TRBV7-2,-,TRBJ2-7,CASSLAGGRGAYEQYF,TGTGCCAGCAGCTTAGCAGGAGGCAGGGGGGCCTACGAGCAGTACTTC
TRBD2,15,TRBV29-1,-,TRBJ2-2,CSVAAGGGSTGELFF,TGCAGCGTTGCAGCGGGGGGGGGGAGCACCGGGGAGCTGTTTTTT
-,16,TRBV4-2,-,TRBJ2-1,CASSQVRWDSYNEQFF,TGTGCCAGCAGCCAAGTAAGGTGGGATTCCTACAATGAGCAGTTCTTC
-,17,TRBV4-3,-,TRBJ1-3,CASSQAIPGAAGNTIYF,TGCGCCAGCAGCCAAGCAATTCCAGGGGCGGCGGGAAACACCATATATTTT
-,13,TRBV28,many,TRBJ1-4,CASSRTQGEKLFF,TGTGCCAGCAGTCGCACTCAGGGTGAAAAACTGTTTTTT
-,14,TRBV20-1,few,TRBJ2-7,CSARGGANSYEQYF,TGCAGTGCCAGAGGGGGGGCTAACTCCTACGAGCAGTACTTC
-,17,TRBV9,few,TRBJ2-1,CASSVQTTGSSYNEQFF,TGTGCCAGCAGCGTACAAACAACAGGGTCCAGTTACAATGAGCAGTTCTTC
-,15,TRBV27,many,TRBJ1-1,CASSLNGPTNTEAFF,TGTGCCAGCAGTTTAAACGGCCCGACGAACACTGAAGCTTTCTTT
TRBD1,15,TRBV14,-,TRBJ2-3,CASSQITGGTDTQYF,TGTGCCAGCAGCCAAATAACAGGGGGTACAGATACGCAGTATTTT
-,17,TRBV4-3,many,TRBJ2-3,CASSQEGAGTGTDTQYF,TGCGCCAGCAGCCAAGAAGGGGCCGGGACCGGCACAGATACGCAGTATTTT
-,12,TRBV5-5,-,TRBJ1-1,CASSSGVPEAFF,TGTGCCAGCAGCTCAGGGGTCCCTGAAGCTTTCTTT
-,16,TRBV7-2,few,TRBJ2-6,CASSLVGSSGANVLTF,TGTGCCAGCAGCTTAGTAGGGTCCTCTGGGGCCAACGTCCTGACTTTC
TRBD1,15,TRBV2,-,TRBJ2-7,CASSATGTGGYEQYF,TGTGCCAGCAGTGCGACCGGGACAGGAGGGTACGAGCAGTACTTC
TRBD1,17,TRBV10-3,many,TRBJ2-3,CAISRPGQGIGTDTQYF,TGTGCCATCAGTCGACCGGGACAGGGTATTGGCACAGATACGCAGTATTTT
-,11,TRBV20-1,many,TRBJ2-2,CSADRPGELFF,TGCAGTGCCGACAGGCCCGGGGAGCTGTTTTTT
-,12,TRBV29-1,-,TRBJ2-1,CSVELFTNEQFF,TGCAGCGTTGAACTTTTTACCAATGAGCAGTTCTTC
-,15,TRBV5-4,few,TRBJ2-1,CASSLTGEVHNEQFF,TGTGCCAGCAGCTTGACTGGTGAGGTCCACAATGAGCAGTTCTTC
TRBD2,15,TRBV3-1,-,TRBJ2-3,CASSPGGYSTDTQYF,TGTGCCAGCAGCCCGGGAGGGTATAGCACAGATACGCAGTATTTT
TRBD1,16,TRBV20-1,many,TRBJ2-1,CSASRSGQGAWNEQFF,TGCAGTGCTAGCAGGTCGGGTCAGGGGGCCTGGAATGAGCAGTTCTTC
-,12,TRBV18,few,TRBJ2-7,CASSRTTYEQYF,TGTGCCAGCTCACGGACAACCTACGAGCAGTACTTC
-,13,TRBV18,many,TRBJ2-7,CASSPPSSYEQYF,TGTGCCAGCTCACCACCGTCCAGCTACGAGCAGTACTTC
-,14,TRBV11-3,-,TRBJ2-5,CASSSGLREETQYF,TGTGCCAGCAGCTCGGGACTGCGCGAAGAGACCCAGTACTTC
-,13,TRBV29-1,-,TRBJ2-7,CSVVPGNTYEQYF,TGCAGCGTTGTTCCCGGAAACACCTACGAGCAGTACTTC
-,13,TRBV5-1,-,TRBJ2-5,CASSHEGLETQYF,TGCGCCAGCAGCCACGAGGGGCTGGAGACCCAGTACTTC
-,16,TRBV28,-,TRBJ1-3,CASSLGGSISGNTIYF,TGTGCCAGCAGTTTAGGAGGGAGCATATCTGGAAACACCATATATTTT
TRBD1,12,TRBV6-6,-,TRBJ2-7,CASRTGGNEQYF,TGTGCCAGCAGGACAGGGGGGAACGAGCAGTACTTC
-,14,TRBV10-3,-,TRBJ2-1,CAISESTGTNEQFF,TGTGCCATCAGTGAGTCTACAGGAACCAATGAGCAGTTCTTC
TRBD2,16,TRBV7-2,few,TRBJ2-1,CASSLGTSGGGNEQFF,TGTGCCAGCAGCCTCGGGACTAGCGGGGGAGGGAATGAGCAGTTCTTC
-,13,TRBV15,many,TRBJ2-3,CATSRDVRGVPYF,TGTGCCACCAGCAGAGATGTTCGGGGAGTCCCGTATTTT
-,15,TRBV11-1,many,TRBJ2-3,CASSSWGGSTDTQYF,TGTGCCAGCAGCTCTTGGGGAGGTAGCACAGATACGCAGTATTTT
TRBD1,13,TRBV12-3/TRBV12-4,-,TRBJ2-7,CASAQGAGNEQYF,TGTGCCAGCGCCCAGGGGGCAGGTAACGAGCAGTACTTC
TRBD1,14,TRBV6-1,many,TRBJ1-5,CASSPKTGSQPQHF,TGTGCCAGCAGCCCAAAGACAGGGAGCCAGCCCCAGCATTTT
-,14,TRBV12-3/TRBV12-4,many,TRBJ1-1,CASSFRGMNTEAFF,TGTGCCAGCAGTTTTCGGGGGATGAACACTGAAGCTTTCTTT